Listed below are T cell receptor beta chains from one sample, sequenced in a study of blood T cell repertoires in COVID-19. Only in-frame clones appear in the TCRdb table, and some are missing; sequencing was by immunoSEQ multiplex PCR. Altogether about 220,000 clones are present, around 89% being singletons, with the ten largest covering about 3%. The sample taken for sequencing was PBMCs or T cells enriched from blood (not recorded which). These receptors were obtained from a woman between 18 and 30 years old in a cohort exposed to, infected with or recovered from COVID-19 (not recorded which). Each CDR3 is given with its conserved first and last residue. D genes are given only for firm matches. Size values are once, few and many counts, or a class for expanded clones, and some rows have none.

v_call	clone_size	j_call	d_call	cdr3_nt	cdr3_aa
TRBV11-2	.	TRBJ2-1	TRBD2	TGTGCCAGCAGCTTAGGTGCTAGCGGGAGGAATGAGCAGTTCTTC	CASSLGASGRNEQFF
TRBV11-2	once	TRBJ1-2	TRBD1	TGTGCCAGCAGCTTAAACGGACAGGGGGTTATATTGTATGGCTACACCTTC	CASSLNGQGVILYGYTF
TRBV11-3	.	TRBJ2-1	TRBD2	TGTGCCAGCAGCTTAGAACTAGCGGGAGTAAAAGGGGTCTCCTACAATGAGCAGTTCTTC	CASSLELAGVKGVSYNEQFF
TRBV18	.	TRBJ2-6	TRBD1	TGTGCCAGCTCATCTGGACAGGGGCCGGTTAGCTCTGGGGCCAACGTCCTGACTTTC	CASSSGQGPVSSGANVLTF
TRBV6-1	.	TRBJ1-4	.	TGTGCCAGCAGTGAAATACCTTCAGAGGGAGAAAAACTGTTTTTT	CASSEIPSEGEKLFF
TRBV5-4	.	TRBJ1-1	.	TGTGCCAGCAGCTTGGGGCTGAACACTGAAGCTTTCTTT	CASSLGLNTEAFF
TRBV11-2	.	TRBJ2-3	.	TGTGCCAGCAGCCGCGGGACCTTCACAGATACGCAGTATTTT	CASSRGTFTDTQYF
TRBV5-6	.	TRBJ2-7	TRBD1	TGTGCCAGCAGCCCCGGACAGGACCGAGAGCAGTACTTC	CASSPGQDREQYF
TRBV7-6	.	TRBJ1-4	.	TGTGCCAGCAGCTTAAGAGTGACCTCGCCGGGTGATAATGAAAAACTGTTTTTT	CASSLRVTSPGDNEKLFF
TRBV6-5	.	TRBJ1-2	TRBD1	TGTGCCAGCAGTCCACAGGGGGCGAGTGGCTACACCTTC	CASSPQGASGYTF
TRBV11-3	.	TRBJ2-1	TRBD2	TGTGCCAGCAGTATACCGGGACTAGTCTACAATGAGCAGTTCTTC	CASSIPGLVYNEQFF
TRBV19	once	TRBJ2-2	TRBD2	TGTGCCAGTAGTATCCGTCCCACTAGCGGGGGTTCCGGGGAGCTGTTTTTT	CASSIRPTSGGSGELFF
TRBV6-1	.	TRBJ2-7	.	TGTGCCAGCAGTGAAGACCAGGACTCCTACGAGCAGTACTTC	CASSEDQDSYEQYF
TRBV3-1/TRBV3-2	.	TRBJ2-5	TRBD2	TGTGCCAGCAGCCAAGGGAGCGGGAGGTCTCAAGAGACCCAGTACTTC	CASSQGSGRSQETQYF
TRBV5-5	few	TRBJ1-1	.	TGTGCCAGCAGCACTGCGGGATCAACAGGCACTGAAGCTTTCTTT	CASSTAGSTGTEAFF
TRBV14	.	TRBJ2-2	.	TGTGCCAGCAGCCCCACAGATACCGGGGAGCTGTTTTTT	CASSPTDTGELFF
TRBV30	.	TRBJ2-7	.	TGTGCCTGGAACACGGGATCCTACGAGCAGTACTTC	CAWNTGSYEQYF
TRBV4-1	once	TRBJ1-2	TRBD1	TGCGCCAGCAGCCAAGAACAGGGGCAATACTATGGCTACACCTTC	CASSQEQGQYYGYTF
TRBV6-5	.	TRBJ1-6	.	TGTGCCAGCAGTTACTCCAGAACCTATAATTCACCCCTCCACTTT	CASSYSRTYNSPLHF
TRBV6-1	.	TRBJ2-1	TRBD1	TGTGCCAGCAGTGAACAAGGGACAGGTCTTAACAATGAGCAGTTCTTC	CASSEQGTGLNNEQFF
TRBV19	.	TRBJ2-3	.	TGTGCCAGTAGTATCCAAAGCACAGATACGCAGTATTTT	CASSIQSTDTQYF
TRBV7-8	.	TRBJ1-5	.	TGTGCCAGCAGCCTAGCAGGGGATAGCAATCAGCCCCAGCATTTT	CASSLAGDSNQPQHF
TRBV27	.	TRBJ1-6	.	TGTGCCAGCAGTCCTCGGGGGGTGGTTAATTCACCCCTCCACTTT	CASSPRGVVNSPLHF
TRBV28	.	TRBJ2-3	.	TGTGCCAGCAGAACCCAGGGAGGTGGGACAGATACGCAGTATTTT	CASRTQGGGTDTQYF
TRBV2	.	TRBJ1-5	TRBD1	TGTGCCAGCAGAAATGACAGGGGAAATAGCAATCAGCCCCAGCATTTT	CASRNDRGNSNQPQHF
TRBV7-8	.	TRBJ1-5	.	TGTGCCAGCAGCCCACCGACATTCTATAGCAATCAGCCCCAGCATTTT	CASSPPTFYSNQPQHF
TRBV25-1	.	TRBJ1-2	.	TGTGCCAGCAGTCCGGACAGTAACTATGGCTACACCTTC	CASSPDSNYGYTF
TRBV7-9	.	TRBJ1-6	.	TGTGCCAGCAGCTCTACAGGGACTATCTCCTATAATTCACCCCTCCACTTT	CASSSTGTISYNSPLHF